These 29 T cell receptor beta chains were all obtained from the same sample, sequenced in a study of blood T cell repertoires in COVID-19. Assay: immunoSEQ multiplex PCR; the TCRdb copy retains only in-frame clones and omits some. The sample consists of 80,000 to 100,000 clones, 80% of them appearing once. The specimen sequenced was peripheral blood. All receptors come from a human donor in a cohort sampled during active COVID-19.

Points on this clone: The sample carries other DNA sequences with the same CDR3. The rearrangement uses TRBV7-9 and TRBJ1-1; unclear D gene. The CDR3 contains 13 residues. The germline V gene has CDR1 SEHNR and CDR2 FQNEAQ (reference sequence). Between the trimmed V and J ends, which lost 1 base and 1 base, there was a span of 4 bases. Written as DNA, the CDR3 is TGTGCCAGCAGCTTAGACTCGAACACTGAAGCTTTCTTT. Its translation: CASSLDSNTEAFF.

The gene calls are TRBV27 and TRBJ2-7, with no clear D. This CDR3 has 13 amino acids. Germline loops: CDR1 MNHEY, CDR2 SMNVEV (reference sequence). V lost 10 bases to trimming and J lost 2 bases, with 15 bases between them. This CDR3 is CANPTRRPYEQYF. CDR3 sequence (DNA): TGTGCCAACCCGACACGTAGACCCTACGAGCAGTACTTC.

The genes are TRBV29-1 and TRBJ1-2, with 8 bases identical to TRBD1. The germline V gene encodes CDR1 SQVTM and CDR2 ANQGSEA. The CDR3 sequence is 13 residues long. V lost 6 bases to trimming and J lost 4 bases; unmatched junction nucleotides: 7. The DNA for the CDR3 is TGCAGCGTCTTGGACAGGGCCATCTATGGCTACACCTTC. Amino acid sequence: CSVLDRAIYGYTF.

V gene TRBV28 combines with J gene TRBJ2-3; D gene unclear. Between the trimmed V and J ends, which lost 3 bases and 6 bases, there was a span of 7 bases. Germline CDR1 is MDHEN and CDR2 is SYDVKM. The CDR3 is made up of 12 amino acids. The CDR3 sequence is CASSFRVDTQYF. CDR3 DNA: TGTGCCAGCAGTTTTCGAGTGGATACGCAGTATTTT.

This clone was picked up one time. This chain uses TRBV6-6 with TRBJ2-1; 7 positions agree with TRBD2. The germline CDR1 and CDR2 sequences are MNHNY and SVGAGI (reference sequence). The CDR3 is 15 residues long. Unmatched junction bases numbered 8, after V lost 2 bases and J lost 7 bases. CDR3 in amino acids: CASSYGAGVGNEQFF. DNA of the CDR3: TGTGCCAGCAGTTACGGGGCGGGAGTAGGTAATGAGCAGTTCTTC.

The V gene is TRBV10-3, the J gene TRBJ2-2; no definite D call. This CDR3 region has 14 residues. Germline CDR1 is ENHRY and CDR2 is SYGVKD. Trimming took off 4 bases at V and 3 bases at J, with 9 bases between the two ends. The CDR3 DNA reads TGTGCCATCAGTGGAGGCACTGACACCGGGGAGCTGTTTTTT. It encodes CAISGGTDTGELFF.

V is TRBV10-1 and J is TRBJ1-3, with TRBD1 as a possible D gene (6 bases). This CDR3 has 13 residues. Trimming cost V 6 bases and J 4 bases, with 10 bases left between them. Germline CDR1 WNHNN, CDR2 SYGVQD (reference sequence). The CDR3 is CASSPQGGNTIYF. The CDR3 coding sequence is TGCGCCAGCAGCCCACAGGGAGGAAACACCATATATTTT.

The chain has TRBV5-4 and TRBJ1-1; unclear D gene. Trimming pared 4 bases from V and 3 bases from J, leaving 10 bases between. The CDR3 runs 13 residues. Germline V lookup: CDR1 SGHNT, CDR2 YYREEE (reference sequence). CDR3 DNA: TGTGCCAGCAGCCAGATTGAGGACACTGAAGCTTTCTTT. Protein sequence: CASSQIEDTEAFF.

The CDR3 spells CASSQDSGRNSPLHF. The CDR3 region has the DNA TGTGCCAGCAGCCAAGATTCGGGAAGGAATTCACCCCTCCACTTT. The V call is TRBV3-1 (or the pseudogene TRBV3-2), the J call TRBJ1-6; no clear D gene. The CDR3 covers 15 residues. The germline V and J ends were trimmed by 0 bases and 7 bases, with 10 bases remaining between them. CDR1 is LGHDT, CDR2 YNNKEL, per germline (reference sequence).

The chain uses TRBV7-9 and TRBJ1-1; 9 bases line up with TRBD1. Germline loops: CDR1 SEHNR, CDR2 FQNEAQ (reference sequence). CDR3 length equals 17 residues. The junction had 7 bases not matched to a gene; V was cut back by 1 base and J by 1 base. The CDR3 protein is CASSLDTGQGRNTEAFF. DNA for the CDR3: TGTGCCAGCAGCTTAGATACGGGACAGGGCAGGAACACTGAAGCTTTCTTT.

DNA for the CDR3: TGTGCCAGCAGTGAATCGGCAGGGAATAACTATGGCTACACCTTC. This translates into CASSESAGNNYGYTF. The chain carries TRBV6-1 and TRBJ1-2; a weak D match, TRBD1 (5 bases). The CDR3 totals 15 residues. Germline values: CDR1 MNHNS, CDR2 SASEGT. Trimming cost V 2 bases and J 1 base, with 11 bases left between them.

The CDR3 spells CASSQLGQGSSPLHF. CDR3 coding DNA: TGTGCCAGCAGCCAATTGGGACAGGGGAGCTCACCCCTCCACTTT. The chain links TRBV3-1 (or the pseudogene TRBV3-2) to TRBJ1-6, with 10 positions matching TRBD1. Germline V gene data show CDR1 as LGHDT and CDR2 as YNNKEL (reference sequence). The CDR3 is made up of 15 amino acids. J gave up 10 bases and V 2 bases, and 5 bases lay outside the gene matches.

This clone was seen a few times. The V and J genes are TRBV5-1 and TRBJ2-7, with 14 bases identical to TRBD2. The CDR3 has 15 residues. The germline V gene encodes CDR1 SGHRS and CDR2 YFSETQ. J was trimmed by 6 bases and V by 0 bases; bases with no gene match: 2. In nucleotides, the CDR3 is TGCGCCAGCAGCTTGGGGGGACTAGCGGGAGCCGAGCAGTACTTC. Protein: CASSLGGLAGAEQYF.

This clone was seen a single time. The chain joins TRBV10-3 to TRBJ2-7, with 8 bases aligning to TRBD1. The length of the CDR3 is 16 residues. Trimming removed 7 bases from V and 2 bases from J; junction bases left unmatched: 13. Germline values: CDR1 ENHRY, CDR2 SYGVKD. DNA for the CDR3: TGTGCCATCAAGACCCAGGCCGGGACAGGTGCCTACGAGCAGTACTTC. Translated: CAIKTQAGTGAYEQYF.

The count of this clone is one. The gene calls are TRBV5-1 and TRBJ2-7, with D maybe TRBD1 (5 bases). The CDR3 spans 16 residues. V lost 0 bases and J 4 bases, leaving 17 bases between the germline ends. Germline V gene data show CDR1 as SGHRS and CDR2 as YFSETQ. The CDR3 DNA reads TGCGCCAGCAGCTTGGGGGCGGCGGCAGGGAATTACGAGCAGTACTTC. As protein: CASSLGAAAGNYEQYF.

This rearrangement joins TRBV11-2 to TRBJ2-5; 11 bases agree with TRBD2. V lost 6 bases and J lost 4; bases outside the gene matches: 7. Looked up from germline, CDR1 is SGHAT and CDR2 is FQNNGV. The CDR3 is made up of 15 amino acids. CDR3 bases: TGTGCCAGCAGTATGGGACTAGCGGTCCGAGAGACCCAGTACTTC. It yields the protein CASSMGLAVRETQYF.

V and J are TRBV19 and TRBJ2-6; 8 bases fit TRBD1. CDR1 and CDR2 from the germline V gene are LNHDA and SQIVND (reference sequence). Germline trimming cut 10 bases from V and 2 bases from J; bases unmatched to any gene: 13. This CDR3 comprises 17 residues. In nucleotides, the CDR3 is TGTGCCACTACTGGGTTGCAGGGGGCGCCTGGGGCCAACGTCCTGACTTTC. This gives the protein CATTGLQGAPGANVLTF.

This sequence joins TRBV10-3 and TRBJ2-1; tentatively, D is TRBD1 (6 bases). The CDR3 runs to 12 residues. V lost 6 bases, J lost 7 bases, and 10 bases lay in between. Germline V gives CDR1 ENHRY, CDR2 SYGVKD. This CDR3 reads CAIRDQGNEQFF. Here the CDR3 DNA reads TGTGCCATCAGAGACCAGGGGAATGAGCAGTTCTTC.

This chain connects TRBV5-1 to TRBJ1-5; no definite D call. CDR1 SGHRS and CDR2 YFSETQ come from the germline V gene. This CDR3 comprises 13 residues. V lost 0 bases to trimming and J lost 5 bases, with 6 bases between them. The CDR3 spells CASSLDGHQPQHF. The CDR3 DNA follows: TGCGCCAGCAGCTTGGACGGTCATCAGCCCCAGCATTTT.

This clone was detected a few times. This chain links TRBV25-1 with TRBJ2-3, with 8 bases fitting TRBD2. CDR1 and CDR2 from the germline V gene are MGHDK and SYGVNS. V was pared by 7 bases and J by 3 bases, with 6 bases of the junction left unmatched. The CDR3 runs 14 residues. CDR3 loop: CASTHSGMTDTQYF. For the CDR3, the DNA is TGTGCCAGCACACATAGCGGGATGACAGATACGCAGTATTTT. The full variable domain, in which reference TRBV25-1 and TRBJ2-3 provide the parts outside the CDR3, is EADIYQTPRYLVIGTGKKITLECSQTMGHDKMYWYQQDPGMELHLIHYSYGVNSTEKGDLSSESTVSRIRTEHFPLTLESARPSHTSQYLCASTHSGMTDTQYFGPGTRLTVL.

The chain joins TRBV5-4 to TRBJ2-2, with TRBD1 identical over 7 bases. Germline values: CDR1 SGHNT, CDR2 YYREEE (reference sequence). V lost 4 bases, J lost 2 bases, and 5 bases stayed unmatched. This CDR3 spans 15 amino acids. The CDR3 coding sequence is TGTGCCAGCAGCCGCGACAGGGTTAACACCGGGGAGCTGTTTTTT. The encoded protein is CASSRDRVNTGELFF. The full variable domain, with the rest looked up from reference TRBV5-4 and TRBJ2-2, is ETGVTQSPTHLIKTRGQQVTLRCSSQSGHNTVSWYQQALGQGPQFIFQYYREEENGRGNFPPRFSGLQFPNYSSELNVNALELDDSALYLCASSRDRVNTGELFFGEGSRLTVL.

This chain links TRBV9 with TRBJ2-1, with a tentative D call TRBD1 (6 bases). Germline values: CDR1 SGDLS, CDR2 YYNGEE. This CDR3 contains 14 residues. V dropped 4 bases and J dropped 9 bases, with 17 bases sitting between them. The CDR3 nucleotides are TGTGCCAGCAGCTTCCAACAGGGCCGGGGTGAGCAGTTCTTC. Protein sequence: CASSFQQGRGEQFF.

The CDR3 sequence: CASRQGNEQFF. The CDR3 coding sequence is TGTGCCAGCCGACAAGGCAATGAGCAGTTCTTC. The chain employs TRBV19 and TRBJ2-1; D is unresolved. The CDR3 sequence is 11 residues long. The germline gives CDR1 LNHDA, CDR2 SQIVND (reference sequence). V was shortened by 9 bases and J by 6 bases, with 9 bases between the two germline ends.

The V call is TRBV7-9, the J call TRBJ2-5, with a possible D match to TRBD2 (5 bases). The germline gives CDR1 SEHNR, CDR2 FQNEAQ (reference sequence). Trimming cost V 5 bases and J 5 bases, with 9 bases left between them. The length of the CDR3 is 12 residues. The CDR3 sequence: CASSLGVETQYF. For the CDR3, the DNA is TGTGCCAGCAGCCTCGGGGTGGAGACCCAGTACTTC.

CDR3 sequence (DNA): TGTGCCAGCAGCCCTCAGGGGTGGGCGGGGGGCTACAATGAGCAGTTCTTC. This codes for CASSPQGWAGGYNEQFF. The V call is TRBV7-2, the J call TRBJ2-1; TRBD2 matches 8 bases. Germline V lookup: CDR1 SGHTA, CDR2 FQGNSA. Germline trimming cut 5 bases from V and 3 bases from J; bases unmatched to any gene: 12. This CDR3 is built from 17 residues.

This sequence joins TRBV28 and TRBJ1-1, with D perhaps TRBD1 (6 bases). V lost 8 bases, J lost 1 base, and 17 bases lay in between. This CDR3 is 15 amino acids long. Germline CDR1 is MDHEN and CDR2 is SYDVKM. The CDR3 DNA reads TGTGCCAGCGTCGCAGGGGTGGTCGGGAACACTGAAGCTTTCTTT. Protein sequence: CASVAGVVGNTEAFF. The complete variable domain, with remaining parts taken from reference TRBV28 and TRBJ1-1, reads DVKVTQSSRYLVKRTGEKVFLECVQDMDHENMFWYRQDPGLGLRLIYFSYDVKMKEKGDIPEGYSVSREKKERFSLILESASTNQTSMYLCASVAGVVGNTEAFFGQGTRLTVV.

The genes are TRBV19 and TRBJ1-1; possible D gene TRBD1, 5 bases. Trimming stripped 6 bases from V and 11 bases from J, with 13 bases between. Germline lookup yields CDR1 LNHDA and CDR2 SQIVND (reference sequence). The CDR3 covers 11 residues. The CDR3 sequence is CASRNRTRAFF. The CDR3 DNA sequence: TGTGCCAGTAGGAACCGGACAAGGGCTTTCTTT. Complete variable domain (other parts from reference TRBV19 and TRBJ1-1): DGGITQSPKYLFRKEGQNVTLSCEQNLNHDAMYWYRQDPGQGLRLIYYSQIVNDFQKGDIAEGYSVSREKKESFPLTVTSAQKNPTAFYLCASRNRTRAFFGQGTRLTVV.

The table lists this clone with a few counts. The rearrangement links TRBV25-1 to TRBJ2-7, with 7 bases fitting TRBD1. The CDR3 sequence is 12 residues long. The trim removed 7 bases at V and 5 bases at J, leaving 5 bases unmatched. Germline-derived CDR1 and CDR2 are MGHDK and SYGVNS. CDR3 nucleotides: TGTGCCAGCACACCGACAGGGAACGAGCAGTACTTC. Its protein product is CASTPTGNEQYF.

The rearrangement joins TRBV5-4 to TRBJ2-2; 7 positions agree with TRBD2. The CDR3 runs to 16 residues. Germline CDR1 reads SGHNT; CDR2 reads YYREEE (reference sequence). Trimming cost V 0 bases and J 5 bases; bases outside gene matches: 7. CDR3 in DNA: TGTGCCAGCAGCTTGGGGGCGGGAGAAAAGACCGGGGAGCTGTTTTTT. This gives the protein CASSLGAGEKTGELFF.